The table lists the clone carrying this T cell receptor beta chain with many counts. The antigen is not known. The sample is drawn from a study of blood T cells in healthy people across ages. Whole-study results and caveats: A strong correlation between TCR beta diversity and naive T cell percentage was seen. Observed TCR beta diversity per million T cells went down as age went up. This fall followed a roughly linear course with age. Not knowing donor CMV status may have confounded expanded clonotype changes.

Next came a second PCR, run for roughly 6 to 11 cycles, which used a sample-barcoded 5' primer along with a J-beta primer mix. TCRdb reprocessed the 5' RACE reads via MiXCR and lists one record per CDR3 protein. The sample consists of 550,000 to 650,000 distinct CDR3 sequences, approximately 30% of them appearing once. Germline loops: CDR1 GTSNPN, CDR2 SVGIG (reference sequence). CDR3 length equals 13 residues. Trimming cost V 3 bases and J 0 bases, with 5 bases left between them. The specimen was blood. The chain recombines TRBV30 with TRBJ1-4; no definite D call. The TCR was taken from a woman of 80 years or more in good health. The CDR3 loop reads CAWSRPTNEKLFF. CDR3 nucleotides: TGTGCCTGGAGCCGGCCAACTAATGAAAAACTGTTTTTT.